A single sample is the source of the 8 T cell receptor beta chains below, sequenced in a study of blood T cell repertoires in COVID-19 (dated by TCRdb to between 2020 and 2021). Receptor libraries were prepared by the immunoSEQ multiplex PCR assay. As stored in TCRdb, this immuneACCESS dataset retains in-frame rearrangements with V and J assigned. A fraction of the clones does not appear; measured against another copy, unresolved V genes explain less than half of the discrepancy, and the remainder lacks a known reason. The sample table holds a few hundred thousand clones, of which 85% to 90% were seen once. 3% of the sample is taken by the ten largest. The sequenced material came from peripheral blood. The receptors stem from a human donor in a cohort sampled during active COVID-19.

The J gene is TRBJ1-1, the V gene TRBV30; TRBD1 matches 8 bases. CDR3 size: 19 residues. Germline V gene data show CDR1 as GTSNPN and CDR2 as SVGIG (reference sequence). Germline trimming cut 0 bases from V and 2 bases from J; bases unmatched to any gene: 17. The CDR3 DNA is TGTGCCTGGAGTGTACTAGGGCCCAGGGGGCGACCCCAAAACACTGAAGCTTTCTTT. Translated: CAWSVLGPRGRPQNTEAFF.

As DNA, the CDR3 is TGTGCCAGCAGCTTGATGGCTAGCGGGGCCTACGAGCAGTACTTC. Protein product: CASSLMASGAYEQYF. The J gene is TRBJ2-7, the V gene TRBV5-5; 9 bases match TRBD2. Germline V CDR1 and CDR2: SGHKS, YYEKEE (reference sequence). V lost 1 base and J lost 2; bases outside the gene matches: 4. The CDR3 extends over 15 amino acids. The full variable domain, completed using reference TRBV5-5 and TRBJ2-7, is DAGVTQSPTHLIKTRGQQVTLRCSPISGHKSVSWYQQVLGQGPQFIFQYYEKEERGRGNFPDRFSARQFPNYSSELNVNALLLGDSALYLCASSLMASGAYEQYFGPGTRLTVT.

The genes are TRBV6-2 or TRBV6-3 and TRBJ1-1; D gene ambiguous. Germline assignment: CDR1 MNHEY and CDR2 SVGEGT. V dropped 5 bases and J dropped 0 bases, with 22 bases sitting between them. The CDR3 runs 18 residues. This CDR3 is CASSHPRSTGIMNTEAFF. The CDR3 DNA is TGTGCCAGCAGTCACCCTCGTTCCACGGGAATCATGAACACTGAAGCTTTCTTT.

The V and J genes are TRBV5-3 and TRBJ2-2, with 14 nucleotides matching TRBD2. TRBV5-3 is classed as an ORF, of uncertain function. The J segment lost 3 bases and the V segment lost 5 bases, leaving 3 bases of the junction unmatched. This CDR3 is 16 amino acids long. CDR3 in amino acids: CARRPGLAGDTGELFF. The DNA for the CDR3 is TGTGCCAGAAGACCGGGACTAGCGGGAGACACCGGGGAGCTGTTTTTT.

The V gene is TRBV21-1, the J gene TRBJ2-1; the D call in the table, TRBD2, was not verified against the DNA. TRBV21-1 is flagged as a pseudogene. This CDR3 has 15 residues. CDR3 nucleotides: TGTGCCAGCAGCCCTGAGAATAGCGGAACAATGAAGCAGTTCTTC. Its translation is CASSPENSGTMKQFF.

This clone occurred once. The CDR3 nucleotides read TGTGCCAGCAGCCAAGCCGGGTCTGGTCCGCCCCAGCATTTT. This codes for CASSQAGSGPPQHF. The chain joins TRBV14 to TRBJ1-5; D ambiguous. Trimming took off 1 base at V and 9 bases at J, with 13 bases between the two ends. This CDR3 is 14 amino acids long. In germline, CDR1 is SGHDN, CDR2 FVKESK.

The genes are TRBV5-1 and TRBJ1-3; no definite D call. The V end was cut by 4 bases, the J end by 2 bases, with 10 bases between. Germline V gives CDR1 SGHRS, CDR2 YFSETQ. The CDR3 is 14 amino acids. Here the CDR3 reads CASSPSLAGNTIYF. In nucleotides, the CDR3 is TGCGCCAGCAGCCCCTCCCTAGCTGGAAACACCATATATTTT.

The DNA of the CDR3 is TGTGCCACCCTTACTAGCGGGGACCGGTATTTT. It yields the protein CATLTSGDRYF. This chain connects TRBV28 to TRBJ2-3; TRBD2 aligns across 10 bases. This CDR3 has 11 residues. The germline CDR1 and CDR2 sequences are MDHEN and SYDVKM. V shed 10 bases, J shed 14 bases, and the junction held 9 bases outside the gene matches.